What follows are 18 T cell receptor beta chains derived from one specimen sequenced in a study of T cell responses to AZD1222 COVID-19 vaccine. The method was immunoSEQ multiplex PCR; TCRdb's version includes in-frame clones alone and lacks a portion of them. The sample records tens of thousands of clones, 80% being singletons. The starting material was peripheral blood, obtained on day 0 of AZD1222 vaccination. The receptors shown here come from an adult in good health.

This clone was observed a single time. The V call is TRBV6-6, the J call TRBJ1-6; tentative D call: TRBD1 (5 bases). V lost 2 bases, J lost 6 bases, and 11 bases lay in between. Germline CDR1 reads MNHNY; CDR2 reads SVGAGI (reference sequence). CDR3 length: 15 amino acids. CDR3 amino acids: CASSYLGAGNSPLHF. The CDR3 DNA is TGTGCCAGCAGTTACCTAGGGGCAGGTAATTCACCCCTCCACTTT.

The chain uses TRBV7-2 and TRBJ1-3; D is perhaps TRBD1 (5 bases). Germline CDR1 and CDR2: SGHTA and FQGNSA. Trimming removed 3 bases at V and 0 bases at J, with 9 bases between. This CDR3 spans 15 amino acids. CDR3 DNA: TGTGCCAGCAGCTTTACAGGAGTCTCTGGAAACACCATATATTTT. Residues: CASSFTGVSGNTIYF.

The chain recombines TRBV27 with TRBJ1-5; tentative D call: TRBD1 (6 bases). V was trimmed by 6 bases and J by 0 bases, leaving 9 bases between them. The CDR3 runs 14 residues. Looked up from germline, CDR1 is MNHEY and CDR2 is SMNVEV (reference sequence). The CDR3 sequence is CASSLQGSNQPQHF. The DNA of the CDR3 is TGTGCCAGCAGCTTACAGGGTAGCAATCAGCCCCAGCATTTT.

This clone was picked up a small number of times. The chain is built from TRBV7-2 and TRBJ2-2; tentative D call: TRBD1 (6 bases). Germline assignment: CDR1 SGHTA and CDR2 FQGNSA. CDR3 size: 13 residues. Deletions cut 5 bases from V and 6 bases from J, with 10 bases between. CDR3 amino acids: CASSPRQAGELFF. CDR3 nucleotides: TGTGCCAGCAGCCCGAGACAGGCCGGGGAGCTGTTTTTT.

This chain's CDR3 is CATSTVTLGGTDTQYF. DNA of the CDR3: TGTGCCACCAGCACCGTGACTCTCGGGGGGACGGATACGCAGTATTTT. The genes are TRBV15 and TRBJ2-3; 7 bases map to TRBD2. The CDR3 runs to 16 residues. With V trimmed by 4 bases and J by 6 bases, 13 bases remained unmatched. The germline V gene encodes CDR1 LNHNV and CDR2 YYDKDF (reference sequence).

The CDR3, as DNA: TGTGCCAGCCGGGACCGAGGTACTAGCACAGATACGCAGTATTTT. As protein: CASRDRGTSTDTQYF. The chain combines TRBV2 with TRBJ2-3; possibly TRBD1 or TRBD2 for D (5 bases each). The germline V gene encodes CDR1 SNHLY and CDR2 FYNNEI. Trimming shortened V by 8 bases and J by 0 bases, and 15 bases separated the two germline ends. The CDR3 runs 15 residues.

V usage is TRBV12-3 or TRBV12-4 and J usage is TRBJ1-2; a weak D match, TRBD1 (5 bases). The ends were cut back, 4 bases at V and 6 bases at J, with 12 bases in the middle. The CDR3 totals 13 residues. The CDR3 here is CASSSQGGHGYTF. The CDR3 DNA reads TGTGCCAGCAGTTCCCAGGGTGGGCATGGCTACACCTTC.

This rearrangement joins TRBV6-5 to TRBJ1-5, with D tentatively TRBD1 (5 bases). The V end was cut by 6 bases, the J end by 6 bases, with 9 bases between. The germline V gene encodes CDR1 MNHEY and CDR2 SVGAGI. CDR3 length: 12 residues. DNA for the CDR3: TGTGCCAGCAGCGGGAGGGGTCAGCCCCAGCATTTT. This translates into CASSGRGQPQHF.

This chain connects TRBV5-4 to TRBJ1-4; 11 nucleotides align to TRBD1. Germline V lookup: CDR1 SGHNT, CDR2 YYREEE (reference sequence). This CDR3 contains 15 residues. With V trimmed by 4 bases and J by 5 bases, 4 bases remained unmatched. CDR3 nucleotides: TGTGCCAGCAGCCCGAGGACAGGGGGCAATGAAAAACTGTTTTTT. Translated, it gives CASSPRTGGNEKLFF.

The chain links TRBV9 to TRBJ1-2, with 8 positions matching TRBD1. This CDR3 is 14 amino acids long. The junction had 6 bases not matched to a gene; V was cut back by 4 bases and J by 4 bases. Germline CDR1 and CDR2: SGDLS and YYNGEE. CDR3 protein: CASSLSGQGYGYTF. CDR3 DNA: TGTGCCAGCAGCCTTTCCGGACAGGGCTATGGCTACACCTTC.

The V gene is TRBV7-8, the J gene TRBJ2-1; 8 nucleotides align to TRBD1. With V trimmed by 2 bases and J by 2 bases, 2 bases remained unmatched. CDR1 is SGHVS and CDR2 is FQNEAQ in the germline V gene. The CDR3 runs to 15 residues. The DNA for the CDR3 is TGTGCCAGCAGCTTAATGGGACAGGCCTACAATGAGCAGTTCTTC. Protein sequence: CASSLMGQAYNEQFF. Looking up the rest from reference TRBV7-8 and TRBJ2-1 gives the full variable domain: GAGVSQSPRYKVAKRGQDVALRCDPISGHVSLFWYQQALGQGPEFLTYFQNEAQLDKSGLPSDRFFAERPEGSVSTLKIQRTQQEDSAVYLCASSLMGQAYNEQFFGPGTRLTVL.

V gene TRBV7-2 combines with J gene TRBJ1-2; 7 bases align to TRBD1. From germline, CDR1 is SGHTA and CDR2 FQGNSA. The CDR3 sequence is 17 residues long. V lost 0 bases and J lost 1; bases outside the gene matches: 8. In DNA form, the CDR3 reads TGTGCCAGCAGCTTAGCGACAGGGCAGACGCTTAACTATGGCTACACCTTC. This encodes CASSLATGQTLNYGYTF.

This clone turned up a few times. The sample holds other DNA sequences that translate to the same CDR3. The chain uses TRBV5-1 and TRBJ1-1; tentative D call: TRBD1 (5 bases). Trimming removed 3 bases from V and 1 base from J, with 10 bases in between. The V gene's germline CDR1 is SGHRS and CDR2 YFSETQ. The CDR3 is 14 amino acids. The DNA of the CDR3 is TGCGCCAGCAGCTCCGGGACGGCGAACACTGAAGCTTTCTTT. Its translation: CASSSGTANTEAFF.

The rearrangement joins TRBV19 to TRBJ2-1; D may match TRBD1 or TRBD2 (7 bases each). CDR1 and CDR2 from the germline V gene are LNHDA and SQIVND (reference sequence). The CDR3 sequence is 15 residues long. V shed 4 bases and J shed 15 bases, with 25 bases lying between them. CDR3 sequence (DNA): TGTGCCAGTAGTACAGCCGGGACAGTGAGGACTAGTTGGTTCTTC. Translated: CASSTAGTVRTSWFF.

This sequence joins TRBV13 and TRBJ1-4; TRBD1 agrees at 7 bases. The germline V gene has CDR1 PRHDT and CDR2 FYEKMQ (reference sequence). J gave up 3 bases and V 5 bases, and 9 bases lay outside the gene matches. The CDR3 runs 16 residues. CDR3 sequence (DNA): TGTGCCAGCAGCCAACGACAGGGCGGTGCTAATGAAAAACTGTTTTTT. Translating it yields CASSQRQGGANEKLFF.

J is TRBJ2-7 and V is TRBV4-1; 8 nucleotides line up with TRBD1. V was clipped by 8 bases and J by 6 bases; unmatched bases: 9. CDR3 length: 13 residues. Germline V gives CDR1 MGHRA, CDR2 YSYEKL. CDR3 amino acids: CASSLDRAGEQYF. The DNA for the CDR3 is TGCGCCAGCTCCCTGGACAGGGCCGGCGAGCAGTACTTC.

Comments on this clone: This sample includes further DNA sequences coding for the same CDR3. V and J are TRBV24-1 and TRBJ1-5; the D is unclear. CDR1 and CDR2 (germline): KGHDR, SFDVKD. This CDR3 contains 14 residues. The V and J ends lost 4 bases and 1 base respectively, with 7 bases between them. This chain's CDR3 is CATSEGSSNQPQHF. As DNA, the CDR3 is TGTGCCACCAGTGAGGGTTCGAGCAATCAGCCCCAGCATTTT.

In this sample, this clone turned up many times. The chain is built from TRBV29-1 and TRBJ2-2; 8 bases align to TRBD2. CDR1 is SQVTM and CDR2 is ANQGSEA in the germline V gene. The CDR3 is made up of 14 amino acids. The trim removed 7 bases at V and 7 bases at J, leaving 11 bases unmatched. In DNA, the CDR3 is TGCAGCGCTGGCGAGGCGGGGGGAGGCGGGGAGCTGTTTTTT. Translation gives CSAGEAGGGGELFF.